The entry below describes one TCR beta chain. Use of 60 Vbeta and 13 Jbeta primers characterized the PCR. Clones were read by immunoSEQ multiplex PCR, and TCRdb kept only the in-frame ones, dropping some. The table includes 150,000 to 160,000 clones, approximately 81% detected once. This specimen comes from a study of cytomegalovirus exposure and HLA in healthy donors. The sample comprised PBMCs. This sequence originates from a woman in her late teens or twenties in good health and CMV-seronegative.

The CDR3 DNA is TGTGCCAGCAGTTTAAACGGCGGGGAGCTGTTTTTT. Translation gives CASSLNGGELFF. The rearrangement links TRBV28 to TRBJ2-2; D is ambiguous. CDR1 MDHEN and CDR2 SYDVKM come from the germline V gene. The CDR3 loop spans 12 amino acids. V shed 2 bases and J shed 7 bases, with 5 bases lying between them.